Given below is one TCR beta chain in context. Original analysis: Filtering differed for immunoSEQ, which gave only junction sequences without quality scores. Libraries were prepared by immunoSEQ multiplex PCR; TCRdb keeps only in-frame clonotypes and omits some of them. For V, J and clone size, that table is used; D and trimming come from the DNA. This table holds roughly 500,000 clones, over 70% found once. The record originates from a study of shared clonotypes between healthy human individuals. Study context: Aged 18 to 49, the donors were two women and a few men.

Among the donors, all were Caucasian adults who lived in Nashville, Tennessee. Germline CDR1 reads SGHNT; CDR2 reads YYREEE (reference sequence). V lost 4 bases, J lost 4 bases, and 8 bases lay in between. There are 13 residues in the CDR3. This chain links TRBV5-4 with TRBJ2-2, with a weak D call TRBD2 (6 bases). The sequenced sample consisted of PBMCs. The origin of this receptor is a middle-aged woman in good health. Some clones in this sample may be carry-over from other donors' samples. The CDR3 here is CASSGSGTGELFF. The CDR3 region has the DNA TGTGCCAGCAGCGGTAGCGGCACCGGGGAGCTGTTTTTT.